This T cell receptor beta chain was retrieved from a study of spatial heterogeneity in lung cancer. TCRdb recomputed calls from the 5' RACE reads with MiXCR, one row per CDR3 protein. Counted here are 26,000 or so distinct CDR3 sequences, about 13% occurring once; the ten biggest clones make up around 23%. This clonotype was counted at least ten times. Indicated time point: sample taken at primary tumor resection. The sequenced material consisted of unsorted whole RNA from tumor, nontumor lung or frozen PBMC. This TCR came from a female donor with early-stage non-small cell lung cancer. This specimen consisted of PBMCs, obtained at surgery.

The CDR3 sequence is CASSHGSPSNTEAFF. CDR3 coding DNA: TGTGCCAGCAGCCACGGGAGCCCTTCGAACACTGAAGCTTTCTTT. V gene TRBV7-3 combines with J gene TRBJ1-1; D is uncertain. This CDR3 spans 15 amino acids. The germline V and J ends were trimmed by 5 bases and 1 base, with 14 bases remaining between them. Germline V CDR1 and CDR2: SGHTA, FQGTGA. Filled out from reference TRBV7-3 and TRBJ1-1, the complete variable domain reads GAGVSQTPSNKVTEKGKYVELRCDPISGHTALYWYRQSLGQGPEFLIYFQGTGAADDSGLPNDRFFAVRPEGSVSTLKIQRTERGDSAVYLCASSHGSPSNTEAFFGQGTRLTVV.